This paragraph reports one TCR beta chain. Its antigen is still unknown. This entry belongs to a study of T-cell reconstitution after alpha-beta-depleted transplantation in children. V lost 8 bases and J lost 9; bases outside the gene matches: 8. The CDR3 consists of 13 residues. From germline, CDR1 is MDHEN and CDR2 SYDVKM. Study outcomes and limitations: Once a year had passed after transplant, T-cell counts and diversity came mostly from newly produced T cells. The origin of alpha-beta T cells about two months after transplant was reportedly several hundred expanded graft clones.

A library of TCRbeta sequences, prepared with unique molecular identifiers, was generated. MiXCR was run by TCRdb on the PCR reads, yielding one entry per CDR3 protein. The sample lists about 600,000 distinct CDR3 sequences; more than 20% were seen once. The sequence derives from a boy under three years old who had a stem cell transplant for acute myeloid leukemia, so the T cells may come from the graft donor. The sample was PBMCs, mostly from graft donor cells, taken 360 days after TCRalphabeta/CD19-depleted stem cell transplant. J is TRBJ2-4 and V is TRBV28; TRBD2 aligns across 9 bases. CDR3 sequence (DNA): TGTGCCAGCCGAGCGGGGGGCCTGGCCATTCAGTACTTC. As protein: CASRAGGLAIQYF.